These T cell receptor beta chains were read from a single sample in a study of T cell responses to AZD1222 COVID-19 vaccine. Generated by immunoSEQ multiplex PCR, the TCRdb table keeps only in-frame clones and is missing some. Among tens of thousands of clones listed, 84% were seen once. The input for sequencing was peripheral blood, taken on day 0 of AZD1222 vaccination. Receptor source: an adult in good health. CDR3s include the opening cysteine and the closing phenylalanine or tryptophan. A D gene is named only where the DNA matches it firmly. Rows give clone size only sometimes, using once, few, many, or a class for an expanded clone.

TRBD1	TRBV29-1	once	TRBJ1-1	15	TGCAGCGTTAGGACAGGGTCTCGTAGGAGCACTAAAGCTTTCTTT	CSVRTGSRRSTKAFF
-	TRBV7-6	-	TRBJ1-5	15	TGTGCCAGCAGCTTATACGGATATAGCAATCAGCCCCAGCATTTT	CASSLYGYSNQPQHF
-	TRBV4-3	medium-sized	TRBJ1-1	16	TGCGCCAGCAGCCAAGAAAGGTCGGTACAGAACACTGAAGCTTTCTTT	CASSQERSVQNTEAFF
TRBD2	TRBV9	-	TRBJ2-1	16	TGTGCCAGCAGCGTTAGAGCGGGGGGGCCTCAGAATGAGCAGTTCTTC	CASSVRAGGPQNEQFF
-	TRBV6-5	-	TRBJ2-3	14	TGTGCCAGCAGTCGGGCCTCTAGCACAGATACGCAGTATTTT	CASSRASSTDTQYF
TRBD1	TRBV9	-	TRBJ2-5	18	TGTGCCAGCAGCGCAGGATCCCGGGACAGGGGGCCCCTGGAGACCCAGTACTTC	CASSAGSRDRGPLETQYF
-	TRBV29-1	-	TRBJ2-7	13	TGCAGCGTTGAAATGGGAAGGGGCTACGAGCAGTACTTC	CSVEMGRGYEQYF
-	TRBV4-1	once	TRBJ2-5	13	TGCGCCAGCAGCCTAGGTCACTTGGAGACCCAGTACTTC	CASSLGHLETQYF
-	TRBV6-5	-	TRBJ1-5	13	TGTGCCAGCAGTTACTCGGCACGCCAGCCCCAGCATTTT	CASSYSARQPQHF
TRBD1	TRBV12-5	once	TRBJ1-1	12	TGTGCTAGTGGGTCTGGGACAGGGACAGCTTTCTTT	CASGSGTGTAFF
-	TRBV28	few	TRBJ2-7	13	TGTGCCAGCACCCCGGGGAGGCCCTACGAGCAGTACTTC	CASTPGRPYEQYF
-	TRBV5-1	-	TRBJ2-6	15	TGCGCCAGCAGCCCGGACACGTCTGGGGCCAACGTCCTGACTTTC	CASSPDTSGANVLTF
TRBD1	TRBV10-2	-	TRBJ2-5	16	TGCGCCAGCTATCCCGGGACAGGGGAGGTATGGGAGACCCAGTACTTC	CASYPGTGEVWETQYF
-	TRBV10-3	few	TRBJ1-4	15	TGTGCCATCAGTGATATAGCCCGGCGGAAGGAAAAACTGTTTTTT	CAISDIARRKEKLFF
-	TRBV10-1	-	TRBJ2-5	15	TGCGCCAGCAGTGAGATAACGGGGGGCCTAGAGACCCAGTACTTC	CASSEITGGLETQYF
-	TRBV3-1/TRBV3-2	-	TRBJ1-1	11	TGTGCCAGCAGCCAAGTGGCGGTAGCTTTCTTT	CASSQVAVAFF
-	TRBV5-6	-	TRBJ1-6	17	TGTGCCAGCAGCCCACCGGGACCACGGGATGGGGGTTCACCCCTCCACTTT	CASSPPGPRDGGSPLHF
-	TRBV7-8	-	TRBJ2-3	14	TGTGCCAGCAAACAGGGAGGGAGCACAGATACGCAGTATTTT	CASKQGGSTDTQYF
TRBD1	TRBV11-2	-	TRBJ1-4	14	TGTGCCAGCAGCATGGACAGGGATGCCGAAAAACTGTTTTTT	CASSMDRDAEKLFF
-	TRBV6-4	-	TRBJ2-5	16	TGTGCCAGCAGTCTTCGCGCAGGGGCCCCCCAAGAGACCCAGTACTTC	CASSLRAGAPQETQYF
-	TRBV19	-	TRBJ2-7	12	TGTGCCAGTAGTATAGATTCGACCGAGCAGTACTTC	CASSIDSTEQYF
-	TRBV6-2/TRBV6-3	once	TRBJ2-7	12	TGTGCCAGCAGTCAGGGGTTTTACGAGCAGTACTTC	CASSQGFYEQYF
-	TRBV5-1	-	TRBJ1-1	13	TGCGCCAGCAGCTTTACCGGGACACCTGAAGCTTTCTTT	CASSFTGTPEAFF
TRBD1	TRBV3-1/TRBV3-2	-	TRBJ1-4	15	TGTGCCAGCAGCCCTACCGGGACAGGGGATGAAAAACTGTTTTTT	CASSPTGTGDEKLFF
-	TRBV19	-	TRBJ2-5	13	TGTGCCAGTAGTATAGCCCCCGTGCAGGCCCAGTACTTC	CASSIAPVQAQYF
-	TRBV16	-	TRBJ2-1	16	TGTGCCCGCAGCCCCCCGCCGGGGGGCCCCTACAATGAGCAGTTCTTC	CARSPPPGGPYNEQFF
TRBD2	TRBV7-9	-	TRBJ2-2	15	TGTGCCAGCAGAGCGCTAGCGGATGGACTCGGGGAGCTGTTTTTT	CASRALADGLGELFF
TRBD1	TRBV7-2	-	TRBJ1-4	16	TGTGCCAGCAGCTCGGGAGGGGGCTGGTCTAATGAAAAACTGTTTTTT	CASSSGGGWSNEKLFF
-	TRBV7-8	-	TRBJ2-7	15	TGTGCCAGCGGCTGGGCAGTCCTCAACTCCTACGAGCAGTACTTC	CASGWAVLNSYEQYF
-	TRBV7-9	-	TRBJ1-4	14	TGTGCCAGCAGCCCTGTTTTGACAGACGAAAAACTGTTTTTT	CASSPVLTDEKLFF
-	TRBV5-1	-	TRBJ1-1	12	TGCGCCAGCAGCTGGACACAATTTGAAGCTTTCTTT	CASSWTQFEAFF
-	TRBV11-2	-	TRBJ1-1	14	TGTGCCAGCAGCTTAGAAAGGGGGGGGACTGAAGCTTTCTTT	CASSLERGGTEAFF
TRBD1	TRBV3-1/TRBV3-2	-	TRBJ1-2	14	TGTGCCAGCAGCCCCGGACAGGCCCTCTATGGCTACACCTTC	CASSPGQALYGYTF
-	TRBV5-6	once	TRBJ2-7	14	TGTGCCAGCAGCTTGGCCATGGAGCCCAGGGAGCAGTACTTC	CASSLAMEPREQYF
TRBD2	TRBV10-3	-	TRBJ2-7	16	TGTGCCATCAGTGAGTATACTAGCGGGGGACCTTTGGAGCAGTACTTC	CAISEYTSGGPLEQYF
-	TRBV9	-	TRBJ1-5	16	TGTGCCAGCAGCGTTGGGGGGCCTAGGGGCAATCAGCCCCAGCATTTT	CASSVGGPRGNQPQHF
-	TRBV5-1	-	TRBJ2-1	14	TGCGCCAGCAGCATGGGGGCGGGCGACAATGAGCAGTTCTTC	CASSMGAGDNEQFF
TRBD1	TRBV4-2	-	TRBJ1-6	16	TGTGCCAGCAGCCTCCAGGACAGGGTAGGCAATTCACCCCTCCACTTT	CASSLQDRVGNSPLHF
-	TRBV7-2	once	TRBJ1-3	15	TGTGCCAGCAGCTTTTCCGGGACTCCTGGAAACACCATATATTTT	CASSFSGTPGNTIYF
-	TRBV7-2	-	TRBJ1-1	17	TGTGCCAGCAGCTCCCAATTTTTGACAAGTATGAACACTGAAGCTTTCTTT	CASSSQFLTSMNTEAFF
-	TRBV4-2	-	TRBJ1-1	14	TGTGCCAGCAGCCATCCGGGGGGGGACACTGAAGCTTTCTTT	CASSHPGGDTEAFF
-	TRBV5-1	-	TRBJ2-5	14	TGCGCCAGCAGCTTGGCCTCGGGCCAAGAGACCCAGTACTTC	CASSLASGQETQYF
-	TRBV7-9	once	TRBJ2-2	18	TGTGCCAGCAGCTCAACCCAATTACTGACAGTGGATGCCGGGGAGCTGTTTTTT	CASSSTQLLTVDAGELFF
TRBD1	TRBV4-1	-	TRBJ2-7	14	TGCGCCAGCAGCCAGGGACAGGGGTCCTACGAGCAGTACTTC	CASSQGQGSYEQYF
-	TRBV10-3	-	TRBJ1-5	15	TGTGCCACCTCCTCTTCAGGTTCTGGTTATCAGCCCCAGCATTTT	CATSSSGSGYQPQHF
-	TRBV16	many	TRBJ1-4	13	TGTGCCAGCAGCCAATCGAGGAATGAAAAACTGTTTTTT	CASSQSRNEKLFF
-	TRBV9	-	TRBJ2-2	13	TGTGCCAGCAGCCCCGAAGGGACCGGGGAGCTGTTTTTT	CASSPEGTGELFF
TRBD1	TRBV5-1	few	TRBJ2-2	15	TGCGCCAGCAGCTTAGGGACAGAGAACACCGGGGAGCTGTTTTTT	CASSLGTENTGELFF
-	TRBV19	-	TRBJ1-2	12	TGTGCCAGTCGGGATGGGGTTCAGGGCTACACCTTC	CASRDGVQGYTF
TRBD1	TRBV7-6	-	TRBJ2-1	13	TGTGCCAGCAGCTTAGCTGCGGACAGGGGGCCTTTCTTC	CASSLAADRGPFF
-	TRBV6-5	-	TRBJ1-1	15	TGTGCCAGCAGTCCGATTAACAGGGCGAACACTGAAGCTTTCTTT	CASSPINRANTEAFF
-	TRBV5-1	-	TRBJ2-2	16	TGCGCCAGCAGAGTACAGGGTGGGATTTACACCGGGGAGCTGTTTTTT	CASRVQGGIYTGELFF
-	TRBV18	-	TRBJ2-5	15	TGTGCCAGCTCACCACCGGGGAGGACTGGAGAGACCCAGTACTTC	CASSPPGRTGETQYF
TRBD1	TRBV5-5	-	TRBJ2-7	14	TGTGCCAGCAGCCCGACAGGGATCTCCTACGAGCAGTACTTC	CASSPTGISYEQYF
-	TRBV5-1	-	TRBJ1-1	14	TGCGCCAGCAGCTTGGGAGATACCCTCACTGAAGCTTTCTTT	CASSLGDTLTEAFF
-	TRBV6-5	once	TRBJ2-5	11	TGTGCCAGCAGCCTGCTCGGGGCCCAGTACTTC	CASSLLGAQYF
-	TRBV21-1	-	TRBJ2-5	12	TGTGCCAGCAGCGGGACAGGGTTTGGCCAGTACTTC	CASSGTGFGQYF
-	TRBV19	-	TRBJ1-4	13	TGTGCCAGTATCAGGGGAGACGGTGAAAAACTGTTTTTT	CASIRGDGEKLFF
-	TRBV6-5	-	TRBJ1-2	15	TGTGCCAGCAGCCACAGGGTTTTCGCGAACTATGGCTACACCTTC	CASSHRVFANYGYTF
-	TRBV6-5	few	TRBJ2-7	14	TGTGCCAGCAGCACCGTGGGGGGATACTACGAGCAGTACTTC	CASSTVGGYYEQYF